The rows below give T cell receptor beta chains drawn from one sample of a study of regulatory T cells in long-lasting Graves disease. TCRdb ran MiXCR on the multiplex PCR reads and lists one entry per CDR3 protein. The table has 530,000 or so distinct CDR3 sequences, about 13% seen once; the top ten hold over 7.5%. This sample also belongs to another study, concerning T cells in Graves' hyperthyroidism and ophthalmopathy.

The material was peripheral blood mononuclear cells (PBMCs), obtained at new diagnosis, from a patient treated with antithyroid drugs. These receptor sequences come from a man aged 25-40 years with Graves disease. Both conserved end residues are part of each CDR3. Fields, in order: J gene, D gene, clone size, V gene, CDR3 DNA, CDR3 protein. D genes are given only for firm matches. For some rows the clone size is stated as once, few or many, or as a class when expanded; others skip it.

j_gene: TRBJ2-7
d_gene: -
abundance: -
v_gene: TRBV6-1
CDR3nt: TGTGCCAGCAACCTGGAACGGCGCTACGAGCAGTACTTC
CDR3aa: CASNLERRYEQYF

j_gene: TRBJ1-5
d_gene: -
abundance: many
v_gene: TRBV15
CDR3nt: TGTGCCACCAGCAGAAGGGGGGATGGCAATCAGCCCCAGCATTTT
CDR3aa: CATSRRGDGNQPQHF

j_gene: TRBJ2-3
d_gene: -
abundance: many
v_gene: TRBV6-1
CDR3nt: TGTGCCAGCTTGGGGAGCACAGATACGCAGTATTTT
CDR3aa: CASLGSTDTQYF

j_gene: TRBJ1-1
d_gene: -
abundance: many
v_gene: TRBV2
CDR3nt: TGTGCCAGCAGTGAGGGCTTGGGGGCTGAAGCTTTCTTT
CDR3aa: CASSEGLGAEAFF

j_gene: TRBJ2-2
d_gene: TRBD2
abundance: many
v_gene: TRBV6-1
CDR3nt: TGTGCCAGCAGTCCTAGCGGGAGCAGGGAGCTGTTTTTT
CDR3aa: CASSPSGSRELFF

j_gene: TRBJ1-1
d_gene: -
abundance: -
v_gene: TRBV4-1
CDR3nt: TGCGCCAGCAGCGGACCGCAGATGAACACTGAAGCTTTCTTT
CDR3aa: CASSGPQMNTEAFF

j_gene: TRBJ2-5
d_gene: TRBD1
abundance: many
v_gene: TRBV12-3/TRBV12-4
CDR3nt: TGTGCCAGCAGTTTCCAGGACAGGGAACCACAAGAGACCCAGTACTTC
CDR3aa: CASSFQDREPQETQYF

j_gene: TRBJ1-5
d_gene: -
abundance: few
v_gene: TRBV24-1
CDR3nt: TGTGCCACCAGCGTAGGGGGTTTGGGACAGCCCCAGCATTTT
CDR3aa: CATSVGGLGQPQHF

j_gene: TRBJ2-3
d_gene: TRBD1
abundance: few
v_gene: TRBV6-1
CDR3nt: TGTGCCAGCAGCTTACAGGGGACGAACACAGATACGCAGTATTTT
CDR3aa: CASSLQGTNTDTQYF

j_gene: TRBJ1-1
d_gene: -
abundance: few
v_gene: TRBV7-9
CDR3nt: TGTGCCAGCAGGGGCGGGGCGACGAACACTGAAGCTTTCTTT
CDR3aa: CASRGGATNTEAFF

j_gene: TRBJ2-6
d_gene: TRBD2
abundance: few
v_gene: TRBV5-1
CDR3nt: TGCGCCAGCAGCTCCCCCTTAGCGGGAGTCGCTGGGGCCAACGTCCTGACTTTC
CDR3aa: CASSSPLAGVAGANVLTF

j_gene: TRBJ2-1
d_gene: -
abundance: many
v_gene: TRBV29-1
CDR3nt: TGCAGCGTTTGTCCAGGCGTCTACAATGAGCAGTTCTTC
CDR3aa: CSVCPGVYNEQFF

j_gene: TRBJ2-1
d_gene: TRBD2
abundance: -
v_gene: TRBV4-1
CDR3nt: TGCGCCAGCAGCCAAGATTACCTAGCGGGTGGCTCCTACAATGAGCAGTTCTTC
CDR3aa: CASSQDYLAGGSYNEQFF

j_gene: TRBJ2-1
d_gene: -
abundance: few
v_gene: TRBV5-1
CDR3nt: TGCGCCAGCAGCTTGGTTGGGATCTTGGGAAGTTCCTACAATGAGCAGTTCTTC
CDR3aa: CASSLVGILGSSYNEQFF

j_gene: TRBJ2-7
d_gene: TRBD2
abundance: -
v_gene: TRBV3-1
CDR3nt: TGTGCCAGCACCCCAACTAGCGGCATCTACGAGCAGTACTTC
CDR3aa: CASTPTSGIYEQYF

j_gene: TRBJ2-1
d_gene: TRBD1
abundance: many
v_gene: TRBV12-3/TRBV12-4
CDR3nt: TGTGCCAGCAGTTTAACTCCGACAGGGGGCTCCTACAATGAGCAGTTCTTC
CDR3aa: CASSLTPTGGSYNEQFF

j_gene: TRBJ1-5
d_gene: -
abundance: -
v_gene: TRBV5-1
CDR3nt: TGCGCCAGCAGCTTGGCCGAGGTAGGGAACAATCAGCCCCAGCATTTT
CDR3aa: CASSLAEVGNNQPQHF

j_gene: TRBJ2-7
d_gene: TRBD2
abundance: many
v_gene: TRBV6-1
CDR3nt: TGTGCCAGCAGTCCTAGACTAGCGGGGCACTACGAGCAGTACTTC
CDR3aa: CASSPRLAGHYEQYF

j_gene: TRBJ1-4
d_gene: -
abundance: -
v_gene: TRBV7-2
CDR3nt: TGTGCCAGCAGCTTCCACGGGGATGAAAAGCTGTTTTTT
CDR3aa: CASSFHGDEKLFF

j_gene: TRBJ2-7
d_gene: -
abundance: many
v_gene: TRBV20-1
CDR3nt: TGCAGTGCTAGAGATGGCATTAAGTCGCAGTACTTC
CDR3aa: CSARDGIKSQYF

j_gene: TRBJ2-3
d_gene: -
abundance: few
v_gene: TRBV29-1
CDR3nt: TGCAGCGTAATTTTGGGGGCCGGGGATACGCAGTATTTT
CDR3aa: CSVILGAGDTQYF

j_gene: TRBJ1-1
d_gene: TRBD1
abundance: few
v_gene: TRBV5-6
CDR3nt: TGTGCCAGCAGCCCAGTTAAGGGGACAGAGCGGTTAAACACTGAAGCTTTCTTT
CDR3aa: CASSPVKGTERLNTEAFF

j_gene: TRBJ2-6
d_gene: -
abundance: many
v_gene: TRBV2
CDR3nt: TGTGCCAGCAGTGAACGGGGGCAGGCTGGGGCCAACGTCCTGACTTTC
CDR3aa: CASSERGQAGANVLTF

j_gene: TRBJ2-7
d_gene: TRBD2
abundance: few
v_gene: TRBV28
CDR3nt: TGTGCCAGCAGCCTAGCGGATACGACATCCTACGAGCAGTACTTC
CDR3aa: CASSLADTTSYEQYF

j_gene: TRBJ2-2
d_gene: TRBD2
abundance: -
v_gene: TRBV28
CDR3nt: TGTGCCAGCAGTGTACTAGCGGAAACCGGGGAGCTGTTTTTT
CDR3aa: CASSVLAETGELFF

j_gene: TRBJ1-1
d_gene: -
abundance: many
v_gene: TRBV10-3
CDR3nt: TGTGCCATCAGCGCCGGGACAAACGAAGCTTTCTTT
CDR3aa: CAISAGTNEAFF

j_gene: TRBJ1-2
d_gene: -
abundance: many
v_gene: TRBV5-1
CDR3nt: TGCGCCAGCAGCTTGGAGGGGACCCAAAGCTACACCTTC
CDR3aa: CASSLEGTQSYTF

j_gene: TRBJ2-2
d_gene: -
abundance: many
v_gene: TRBV2
CDR3nt: TGTGCCAGCAGTGGATTGGATCGACTCTCCGGGGAGCTGTTTTTT
CDR3aa: CASSGLDRLSGELFF

j_gene: TRBJ1-2
d_gene: -
abundance: -
v_gene: TRBV12-3/TRBV12-4
CDR3nt: TGTGCCAGCAGTTTAGCTACATTCTATGGCTACACCTTC
CDR3aa: CASSLATFYGYTF

j_gene: TRBJ2-3
d_gene: -
abundance: many
v_gene: TRBV10-1
CDR3nt: TGCGCCAGCAGTGAGGGTCCCGGAGATACGCAGTATTTT
CDR3aa: CASSEGPGDTQYF

j_gene: TRBJ1-4
d_gene: -
abundance: -
v_gene: TRBV7-8
CDR3nt: TGTGCCAGCAGCTATGGGGGAGGTTGGGAGGAAAAACTGTTTTTT
CDR3aa: CASSYGGGWEEKLFF

j_gene: TRBJ1-4
d_gene: -
abundance: few
v_gene: TRBV2
CDR3nt: TGTGCCAGCTCGGAGGGCAGGTTGAAACTGTTTTTT
CDR3aa: CASSEGRLKLFF

j_gene: TRBJ1-2
d_gene: -
abundance: many
v_gene: TRBV24-1
CDR3nt: TGTGCCACCAGTGCGAGGGCAGGGGCTAACTATGGCTACACCTTC
CDR3aa: CATSARAGANYGYTF

j_gene: TRBJ2-1
d_gene: TRBD1
abundance: -
v_gene: TRBV5-6
CDR3nt: TGTGCCAGCAGCCGGGACAGGGGGCGAATTAATGAGCAGTTCTTC
CDR3aa: CASSRDRGRINEQFF

j_gene: TRBJ1-2
d_gene: -
abundance: many
v_gene: TRBV19
CDR3nt: TGTGCCAGTAGTATAACGGGACGAGGCTATGGCTACACCTTC
CDR3aa: CASSITGRGYGYTF

j_gene: TRBJ1-5
d_gene: -
abundance: few
v_gene: TRBV9
CDR3nt: TGTGCCAGCATACGACAGCCCAATCAGCCCCAGCATTTT
CDR3aa: CASIRQPNQPQHF

j_gene: TRBJ2-3
d_gene: -
abundance: many
v_gene: TRBV15
CDR3nt: TGTGCCACCAGCAGAGTTGACAAGCTGGATACGCAGTATTTT
CDR3aa: CATSRVDKLDTQYF

j_gene: TRBJ2-3
d_gene: -
abundance: -
v_gene: TRBV5-1
CDR3nt: TGCGCCAGCAGCGACCCCCAGGGGTCGGTCTTTCAGCGTGCTGGATACCACACAGATACGCAGTATTTT
CDR3aa: CASSDPQGSVFQRAGYHTDTQYF

j_gene: TRBJ1-2
d_gene: -
abundance: many
v_gene: TRBV5-1
CDR3nt: TGCGCCAGCAGCTTGGATATGGGCAGGGAATATGGCTACACCTTC
CDR3aa: CASSLDMGREYGYTF

j_gene: TRBJ1-2
d_gene: TRBD1
abundance: -
v_gene: TRBV5-1
CDR3nt: TGCGCCAGCAGCTGGGGCCGGGACAGAGCTACAAGATATGGCTACACCTTC
CDR3aa: CASSWGRDRATRYGYTF

j_gene: TRBJ2-1
d_gene: TRBD1
abundance: many
v_gene: TRBV7-9
CDR3nt: TGTGCCAGCAGCTTTGGGACAGGCGACAATGAGCAGTTCTTC
CDR3aa: CASSFGTGDNEQFF

j_gene: TRBJ2-7
d_gene: TRBD2
abundance: many
v_gene: TRBV11-2
CDR3nt: TGTGCCAGCAGTTTAACCGGGACTAGCGGGAGCGAGCAGTACTTC
CDR3aa: CASSLTGTSGSEQYF

j_gene: TRBJ2-7
d_gene: -
abundance: few
v_gene: TRBV9
CDR3nt: TGTGCCAGCACAACCGGGCTGTGGAGCTACGAGCAGTACTTC
CDR3aa: CASTTGLWSYEQYF

j_gene: TRBJ1-2
d_gene: TRBD1
abundance: many
v_gene: TRBV2
CDR3nt: TGTGCCAGCAGTGAAGAGGGGGCCAGGAACTATGGCTACACCTTC
CDR3aa: CASSEEGARNYGYTF

j_gene: TRBJ2-7
d_gene: TRBD2
abundance: many
v_gene: TRBV7-2
CDR3nt: TGTGCCAGCAGCCAACCTACTAGCGGGCCCTCCTACGAGCAGTACTTC
CDR3aa: CASSQPTSGPSYEQYF

j_gene: TRBJ2-1
d_gene: TRBD2
abundance: -
v_gene: TRBV9
CDR3nt: TGTGCCAGCAGCCGGGGGAGCGGGGGGACCCCCTACAATGAGCAGTTCTTC
CDR3aa: CASSRGSGGTPYNEQFF

j_gene: TRBJ2-5
d_gene: TRBD2
abundance: -
v_gene: TRBV9
CDR3nt: TGTGCCAGCAGCGAGGGGACTATGGGGCCTCAAGAGACCCAGTACTTC
CDR3aa: CASSEGTMGPQETQYF

j_gene: TRBJ1-2
d_gene: TRBD1
abundance: few
v_gene: TRBV19
CDR3nt: TGTGCCAGTAGTATCGCGACAGGGGTTTCATATGGCTACACCTTC
CDR3aa: CASSIATGVSYGYTF